This section outlines one TCR beta chain sequence together with its context. Its antigen is undetermined. The sample holds other DNA sequences that translate to the same CDR3. This sample is part of a study of memory B cells and T cells in multiple sclerosis. Only in-frame clones appear in the TCRdb table, and some are missing; sequencing was by immunoSEQ multiplex PCR. The sample has about 32,000 clones; 86% are singletons. Stimulus-free culture yielded autoproliferating CFSE-dim and non-proliferating CFSE-high T cells, each sequenced separately. About 50 million CFSE-labeled PBMCs were cultured six to eight days unstimulated, then replicate wells were pooled. PBMCs were labeled with approximately 0.5 uM CFSE and cultured without exogenous stimuli. V dropped 6 bases and J dropped 4; count of bases not matched to a gene: 7. The V gene's germline CDR1 is MNHEY and CDR2 SVGAGI. This CDR3 is built from 15 residues.

Sequenced sample: PBMCs from blood kept in culture. This sequence joins TRBV6-5 and TRBJ2-1; 9 nucleotides align to TRBD2. This clonotype was sampled from a human donor with multiple sclerosis. CDR3 amino acids: CASSLLAGNYNEQFF. For the CDR3, the DNA is TGTGCCAGCAGCTTACTAGCGGGTAATTACAATGAGCAGTTCTTC.